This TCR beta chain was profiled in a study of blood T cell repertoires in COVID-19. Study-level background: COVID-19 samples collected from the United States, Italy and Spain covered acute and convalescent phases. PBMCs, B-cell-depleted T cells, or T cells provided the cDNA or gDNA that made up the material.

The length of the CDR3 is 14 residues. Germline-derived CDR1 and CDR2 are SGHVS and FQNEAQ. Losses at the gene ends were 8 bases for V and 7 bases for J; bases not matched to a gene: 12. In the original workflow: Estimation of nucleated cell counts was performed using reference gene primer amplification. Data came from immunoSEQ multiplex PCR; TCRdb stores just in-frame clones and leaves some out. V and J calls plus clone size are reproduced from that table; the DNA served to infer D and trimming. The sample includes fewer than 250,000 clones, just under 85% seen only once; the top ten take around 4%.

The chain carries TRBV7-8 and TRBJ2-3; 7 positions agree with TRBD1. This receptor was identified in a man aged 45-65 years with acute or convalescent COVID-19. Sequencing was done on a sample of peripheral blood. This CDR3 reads CASHFGTGENTQYF. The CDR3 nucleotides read TGTGCCAGCCATTTTGGTACAGGGGAAAATACGCAGTATTTT.